This T cell receptor beta chain emerged from a study of blood T cell repertoires in COVID-19. Donors in Cohort 3 who had recovered were those with two negative PCRs, healthcare professional clearance, or resolution of their symptoms. Germline CDR1 and CDR2: GTSNPN and SVGIG (reference sequence). This CDR3 comprises 14 residues. Trimming stripped 5 bases from V and 5 bases from J, with 15 bases between. Repertoires were generated with immunoSEQ multiplex PCR, while TCRdb's copy carries only in-frame clones and drops some. The table includes 430,000 or so clones, around 89% detected once. What was sequenced was PBMCs or T cells enriched from blood (not recorded which). The chain uses TRBV30 and TRBJ1-4; D not certain. This clonotype originated in a woman in her thirties or forties who had recovered from COVID-19. The CDR3 sequence is CAWGPRSRNEKLFF. The CDR3 DNA is TGTGCCTGGGGCCCCAGGTCCCGCAATGAAAAACTGTTTTTT.